These 24 T cell receptor beta chains originate from one sample sequenced in a study of shared clonotypes between healthy human individuals. Repertoires were generated with immunoSEQ multiplex PCR, while TCRdb's copy carries only in-frame clones and drops some. The profile shows some 1.1 million clones, around 77% of them singletons. The specimen was memory CD4+ T cells from PBMCs. Noted subset: CD45RA-negative fraction. These receptors were collected from a man in his late teens or twenties in good health. Some clones in this sample may be carry-over from other donors' samples.

The chain combines TRBV11-3 with TRBJ2-7; TRBD1 or TRBD2 may be the D gene (5 bases each). The germline V gene encodes CDR1 SGHNT and CDR2 YENEEA. Trimming took off 4 bases at V and 4 bases at J, with 17 bases between the two ends. The length of the CDR3 is 15 residues. The CDR3 protein is CASSSGTGRDYEQYF. CDR3 in DNA: TGTGCCAGCAGCTCGGGGACGGGCCGAGATTACGAGCAGTACTTC.

Note on this clone: A far bigger clonotype differs at one base, so this is likely a read error. The chain joins TRBV10-3 to TRBJ1-5; a possible D gene is TRBD1 (6 bases). The CDR3 runs to 13 residues. Germline loops: CDR1 ENHRY, CDR2 SYGVKD. CDR3 in amino acids: CAISRDNNQSQHF. The CDR3 DNA sequence: TGTGCCATCAGCCGGGACAACAATCAGTCCCAGCATTTT.

The genes are TRBV7-2 and TRBJ2-1, with D possibly being TRBD1 (5 bases). V lost 6 bases, J lost 2 bases, and 8 bases lay in between. Germline V CDR1 and CDR2: SGHTA, FQGNSA. The CDR3 runs to 13 residues. DNA of the CDR3: TGTGCCAGCAGTCGACAGACCTACAATGAGCAGTTCTTC. It is translated as CASSRQTYNEQFF.

This rearrangement joins TRBV28 to TRBJ1-1, with D uncertain. Between the trimmed V and J ends, which lost 8 bases and 1 base, there was a span of 14 bases. Germline V gives CDR1 MDHEN, CDR2 SYDVKM. CDR3 length equals 14 residues. In nucleotides, the CDR3 is TGTGCCAGCCAAAGTACCGGGAGGAACACTGAAGCTTTCTTT. Translated, it gives CASQSTGRNTEAFF.

The rearrangement joins TRBV4-1 to TRBJ2-3; no reliable D call. V was shortened by 4 bases and J by 3 bases, with 11 bases between the two germline ends. This CDR3 is built from 14 residues. CDR1 is MGHRA and CDR2 is YSYEKL in the germline V gene. The CDR3 protein is CASSLSGVTDTQYF. The CDR3 coding sequence is TGCGCCAGCAGCCTAAGTGGGGTAACAGATACGCAGTATTTT.

The chain combines TRBV18 with TRBJ2-5, with no clear D. V lost 3 bases and J 10 bases, leaving 15 bases between the germline ends. CDR1 and CDR2 from the germline V gene are KGHSH and LQKENI. The CDR3 spans 13 residues. CDR3: CASSPAGPFDQYF. CDR3 DNA sequence: TGTGCCAGCTCACCTGCCGGGCCTTTCGACCAGTACTTC.

V usage is TRBV4-1 and J usage is TRBJ2-1; no clear D. V was shortened by 1 base and J by 11 bases, with 15 bases between the two germline ends. Germline CDR1 MGHRA, CDR2 YSYEKL. The CDR3 length is 14 residues. Written as DNA, the CDR3 is TGCGCCAGCAGCCAAGGGGCCTATATGGTCAAGCAGTTCTTC. Its translation is CASSQGAYMVKQFF.

This clone was counted a single time. This rearrangement joins TRBV11-2 to TRBJ2-1; unclear D gene. Per germline, CDR1 SGHAT and CDR2 FQNNGV. The V end lost 4 bases, the J end lost 0 bases, and 16 bases lay between the germline ends. This CDR3 contains 17 residues. CDR3 sequence: CASSSSVGRLSYNEQFF. The CDR3 DNA is TGTGCCAGCAGCTCCTCCGTGGGTAGGCTCTCCTACAATGAGCAGTTCTTC. Full variable domain (remainder filled in from reference TRBV11-2 and TRBJ2-1): EAGVAQSPRYKIIEKRQSVAFWCNPISGHATLYWYQQILGQGPKLLIQFQNNGVVDDSQLPKDRFSAERLKGVDSTLKIQPAKLEDSAVYLCASSSSVGRLSYNEQFFGPGTRLTVL.

The chain joins TRBV5-4 to TRBJ1-2; tentative D call: TRBD1 (5 bases). The CDR3 length is 15 residues. Per germline, CDR1 SGHNT and CDR2 YYREEE (reference sequence). Trimming stripped 8 bases from V and 3 bases from J, with 20 bases between. In nucleotides, the CDR3 is TGTGCCAGTAGAAGGGTCGGGGGGGGAGACTATGGCTACACCTTC. It translates to CASRRVGGGDYGYTF.

The V call is TRBV4-1, the J call TRBJ2-7; 7 bases map to TRBD1. Germline V CDR1 and CDR2: MGHRA, YSYEKL. The CDR3 length is 14 residues. The V gene end was trimmed by 5 bases and the J gene end by 0 bases; junction bases not matched to a gene: 4. The CDR3 DNA sequence: TGCGCCAGCAGCGAGACAGGGAACTCCTACGAGCAGTACTTC. This codes for CASSETGNSYEQYF.

The chain joins TRBV6-7 to TRBJ2-1, with D uncertain. TRBV6-7 is an ORF for which the function is uncertain. CDR3 length: 16 amino acids. V was trimmed by 0 bases and J by 8 bases, leaving 17 bases between them. The CDR3 loop reads CASSYSSRKVGHEQFF. The CDR3 nucleotides read TGTGCCAGCAGTTACTCTTCTCGTAAAGTGGGCCATGAGCAGTTCTTC.

Comments on this clone: Compared with germline, one end of the junction differs, possibly owing to a read error. The chain is built from TRBV30 and TRBJ2-3; 9 nucleotides line up with TRBD2. There are 13 residues in the CDR3. Germline CDR1 reads GTSNPN; CDR2 reads SVGIG (reference sequence). The CDR3 DNA follows: TGTGCCGGGAGCGGGACTAGCTCGGATACGCAGTATTTT. It codes for CAGSGTSSDTQYF.

The V and J genes are TRBV9 and TRBJ1-2; 11 bases fit TRBD1. The CDR3 runs 14 residues. V shed 3 bases, J shed 8 bases, and the junction held 6 bases outside the gene matches. Germline V gives CDR1 SGDLS, CDR2 YYNGEE. This CDR3 is CASSGTGGLFGYTF. The CDR3 DNA follows: TGTGCCAGCAGCGGGACAGGGGGCTTATTCGGCTACACCTTC.

The V call is TRBV5-3, the J call TRBJ1-5; D uncertain. TRBV5-3 is noted as an ORF with a role that remains uncertain. V gave up 2 bases and J gave up 3 bases, with 12 bases separating them. CDR3 length: 15 amino acids. CDR3 loop: CARSFCRPPNQPQHF. DNA for the CDR3: TGTGCCAGAAGCTTTTGTCGCCCTCCCAATCAGCCCCAGCATTTT.

The chain recombines TRBV18 with TRBJ1-1; 8 nucleotides agree with TRBD1. V trimming: 3 bases; J trimming: 3 bases; junction bases outside the gene matches: 6. Germline CDR1 and CDR2: KGHSH and LQKENI. There are 15 residues in the CDR3. Written as DNA, the CDR3 is TGTGCCAGCTCACCGGACAGGGCGATGGACACTGAAGCTTTCTTT. It is translated as CASSPDRAMDTEAFF.

The gene calls are TRBV27 and TRBJ1-3; 9 bases agree with TRBD1. The V gene end was trimmed by 4 bases and the J gene end by 4 bases; junction bases not matched to a gene: 5. The CDR3 is 15 amino acids. In germline, CDR1 is MNHEY, CDR2 SMNVEV (reference sequence). CDR3 protein: CASSSYRGPGNTIYF. In nucleotides, the CDR3 is TGTGCCAGCAGTTCCTACAGGGGGCCCGGAAACACCATATATTTT.

In its sample, this clone was seen a few times. The chain employs TRBV10-2 and TRBJ2-7, with TRBD2 matching 10 bases. Germline CDR1 reads WSHSY; CDR2 reads SAAADI. Losses at the gene ends were 1 base for V and 4 bases for J; bases not matched to a gene: 7. The CDR3 runs to 16 residues. The CDR3 loop reads CASSELSSGSRYEQYF. CDR3 bases: TGCGCCAGCAGTGAGTTATCTAGCGGGAGTCGGTACGAGCAGTACTTC.

This chain uses TRBV6-5 with TRBJ1-3; no firm D call. The ends were cut back, 6 bases at V and 0 bases at J, with 12 bases in the middle. Germline loops: CDR1 MNHEY, CDR2 SVGAGI. This CDR3 has 15 amino acids. CDR3 sequence: CASSSTLGSGNTIYF. CDR3 bases: TGTGCCAGCAGCTCCACTTTAGGCTCTGGAAACACCATATATTTT.

The chain has TRBV28 and TRBJ1-1, with TRBD1 matching 7 bases. J lost 2 bases, V lost 8 bases, and 11 bases had no gene match. This CDR3 is built from 15 residues. CDR1 and CDR2 from the germline V gene are MDHEN and SYDVKM. In nucleotides, the CDR3 is TGTGCCAGCCCAGACCAGGGGGGGGGTAACACTGAAGCTTTCTTT. This translates into CASPDQGGGNTEAFF.

This clone has a handful of counts. V and J are TRBV6-1 and TRBJ1-2, with 7 bases lining up with TRBD1. This CDR3 has 14 residues. CDR1 is MNHNS and CDR2 is SASEGT in the germline V gene. Losses at the gene ends were 1 base for V and 5 bases for J; bases not matched to a gene: 4. CDR3 in amino acids: CASSEGTGEYGYTF. The CDR3 nucleotides are TGTGCCAGCAGTGAAGGGACAGGAGAATATGGCTACACCTTC.

With respect to this clone: Other DNA sequences of this sample code for an identical CDR3. This chain joins TRBV7-8 and TRBJ2-2; no reliable D call. The CDR3 spans 13 residues. V was shortened by 1 base and J by 2 bases, with 2 bases between the two germline ends. In germline, CDR1 is SGHVS, CDR2 FQNEAQ. This CDR3 is CASSLGNTGELFF. The CDR3 nucleotides read TGTGCCAGCAGCTTAGGAAACACCGGGGAGCTGTTTTTT.

This CDR3 reads CASSYMDRGSNYGYTF. Here the CDR3 DNA reads TGCGCCAGCAGCTACATGGACAGGGGGAGTAACTATGGCTACACCTTC. The chain uses TRBV5-1 and TRBJ1-2; 10 positions agree with TRBD1. The germline CDR1 and CDR2 sequences are SGHRS and YFSETQ. V shed 3 bases, J shed 1 base, and the junction held 6 bases outside the gene matches. The length of the CDR3 is 16 residues.

The rearrangement joins TRBV28 to TRBJ2-1, with D possibly being TRBD2 (6 bases). This CDR3 contains 14 residues. CDR1 is MDHEN and CDR2 is SYDVKM in the germline V gene. The ends were cut back, 3 bases at V and 12 bases at J, with 18 bases in the middle. In nucleotides, the CDR3 is TGTGCCAGCAGTTTTTCGGACGGGACTTCAAGGCAGTTCTTC. It is translated as CASSFSDGTSRQFF.

The V gene is TRBV12-5, the J gene TRBJ2-6; D unresolved. The CDR3 consists of 13 residues. Germline V lookup: CDR1 LGHNT, CDR2 FRNRAP. V lost 3 bases and J lost 4, with 4 bases in between. This chain's CDR3 is CASGFWGANVLTF. DNA for the CDR3: TGTGCTAGTGGTTTCTGGGGGGCCAACGTCCTGACTTTC.